What follows are 26 T cell receptor beta chains derived from one specimen sequenced in a study of shared clonotypes between healthy human individuals. Terminally differentiated effector memory CD45RA+ cells were left out of the naive CD8 fraction, which was CD45RO-negative and positively selected for CCR7. Produced via immunoSEQ multiplex PCR; TCRdb's table is partial and in-frame only. Of nearly 2 million clones detected, about 95% appear once; the ten largest clones hold under 1.5%. Material for sequencing was naive CD8+ T cells sorted from blood. All receptors come from a man younger than 35 in good health.

The chain couples TRBV5-6 to TRBJ2-3; D remains unclear. Germline loops: CDR1 SGHDT, CDR2 YYEEEE. Trimming stripped 5 bases from V and 0 bases from J, with 19 bases between. The length of the CDR3 is 17 residues. The CDR3 DNA sequence: TGTGCCAGCAGTTCGTGGATTGGGGTCCGGAGCACAGATACGCAGTATTTT. It is translated as CASSSWIGVRSTDTQYF.

The rearrangement links TRBV30 to TRBJ1-1; D is ambiguous. Per germline, CDR1 GTSNPN and CDR2 SVGIG (reference sequence). V dropped 0 bases and J dropped 7 bases, with 15 bases sitting between them. There are 14 residues in the CDR3. The CDR3 bases are TGTGCCTGGAGTGTAGAGAACCATCGGGGTGAAGCTTTCTTT. It is translated as CAWSVENHRGEAFF. Based on the CDR3 plus reference TRBV30 and TRBJ1-1, the full variable domain is SQTIHQWPATLVQPVGSPLSLECTVEGTSNPNLYWYRQAAGRGLQLLFYSVGIGQISSEVPQNLSASRPQDRQFILSSKKLLLSDSGFYLCAWSVENHRGEAFFGQGTRLTVV.

Only one count was recorded for this clone. The genes are TRBV10-1 and TRBJ2-1, with no clear D. Per the germline V gene, CDR1 is WNHNN and CDR2 is SYGVQD (reference sequence). The V and J ends lost 2 bases and 7 bases respectively, with 9 bases between them. The CDR3 runs 13 residues. This CDR3 reads CASSEGFRNEQFF. The CDR3 nucleotides are TGCGCCAGCAGTGAGGGATTCAGGAATGAGCAGTTCTTC.

With regard to this clone: The sample has other DNA sequences that encode this CDR3 too. V is TRBV27 and J is TRBJ1-6; no reliable D call. Germline-derived CDR1 and CDR2 are MNHEY and SMNVEV (reference sequence). V was shortened by 3 bases and J by 6 bases, with 6 bases between the two germline ends. The CDR3 has 13 residues. CDR3 residues: CASSFGPNSPLHF. CDR3 DNA sequence: TGTGCCAGCAGTTTCGGACCTAATTCACCCCTCCACTTT.

The sample holds a few counts of this clone. The J gene is TRBJ2-7, the V gene TRBV28; D possibly uses TRBD1 or TRBD2 (6 bases each). Germline V CDR1 and CDR2: MDHEN, SYDVKM. Trimming removed 11 bases at V and 4 bases at J, with 21 bases between. The CDR3 covers 14 residues. The DNA of the CDR3 is TGTGCCGCCTACGGGCCCGGGGGCGATTACGAGCAGTACTTC. It encodes CAAYGPGGDYEQYF.

The genes are TRBV7-6 and TRBJ2-2; 10 bases line up with TRBD2. Germline V gene data show CDR1 as SGHVS and CDR2 as FNYEAQ. The CDR3 has 19 amino acids. V lost 2 bases to trimming and J lost 3 bases; unmatched junction nucleotides: 12. The CDR3 sequence: CASSLWDSGGAYYTGELFF. The CDR3 nucleotides read TGTGCCAGCAGCTTATGGGACAGCGGGGGGGCATACTACACCGGGGAGCTGTTTTTT.

As for this clone: This same CDR3 is encoded by further DNA sequences in the sample. V is TRBV9 and J is TRBJ2-7, with TRBD1 identical over 8 bases. This CDR3 has 14 residues. Trimming took 0 bases from V and 3 from J; bases not matched to a gene: 2. Germline CDR1 and CDR2: SGDLS and YYNGEE. The CDR3 DNA is TGTGCCAGCAGCGTAGCCGGGACAGGCTACGAGCAGTACTTC. It specifies CASSVAGTGYEQYF.

The gene calls are TRBV6-9 and TRBJ2-3; a possible D gene is TRBD2 (6 bases). Per the germline V gene, CDR1 is MNHGY and CDR2 is SVAAGI. The CDR3 is made up of 16 amino acids. The V end lost 4 bases, the J end lost 3 bases, and 17 bases lay between the germline ends. Here the CDR3 reads CASSFSLSGRTDTQYF. CDR3 DNA: TGTGCCAGCAGTTTCTCTCTATCCGGGAGAACAGATACGCAGTATTTT.

The chain employs TRBV9 and TRBJ2-2; D is perhaps TRBD1 (6 bases). The CDR3 length is 18 residues. CDR1 is SGDLS and CDR2 is YYNGEE in the germline V gene. Trimming removed 5 bases at V and 1 base at J, with 21 bases between. In nucleotides, the CDR3 is TGTGCCAGCAGTCCACTTTATTGGACAGCAGAGAACACCGGGGAGCTGTTTTTT. It encodes CASSPLYWTAENTGELFF.

In its sample, this clone was seen once. This chain links TRBV10-3 with TRBJ2-5; D tentatively fits TRBD1 or TRBD2 (5 bases each). The germline CDR1 and CDR2 sequences are ENHRY and SYGVKD. V was pared by 10 bases and J by 2 bases, with 11 bases between. The CDR3 runs to 12 residues. This CDR3 is CATRGEQETQYF. CDR3 bases: TGTGCCACCCGGGGCGAACAAGAGACCCAGTACTTC.

V is TRBV9 and J is TRBJ2-3; TRBD2 matches at 8 bases. Germline V lookup: CDR1 SGDLS, CDR2 YYNGEE. Losses at the gene ends were 6 bases for V and 6 bases for J; bases not matched to a gene: 6. The CDR3 loop spans 13 amino acids. CDR3 residues: CASTRLARDTQYF. The CDR3 nucleotides read TGTGCCAGCACCAGACTAGCGAGGGATACGCAGTATTTT. The variable domain in full, completed from reference TRBV9 and TRBJ2-3, reads DSGVTQTPKHLITATGQRVTLRCSPRSGDLSVYWYQQSLDQGLQFLIQYYNGEERAKGNILERFSAQQFPDLHSELNLSSLELGDSALYFCASTRLARDTQYFGPGTRLTVL.

The chain couples TRBV27 to TRBJ1-6, with D unresolved. Trimming pared 0 bases from V and 14 bases from J, leaving 17 bases between. The CDR3 loop spans 15 amino acids. Germline CDR1 is MNHEY and CDR2 is SMNVEV (reference sequence). CDR3 region: CASSLSGVGDGALHF. The CDR3 DNA is TGTGCCAGCAGTTTATCCGGGGTGGGAGATGGGGCCCTCCACTTT.

A note on this clone: Other DNA sequences in the same sample also yield this CDR3. The rearrangement uses TRBV4-3 and TRBJ2-5; the D is unclear. CDR1 is LGHNA, CDR2 YSLEER, per germline. This CDR3 is 15 amino acids long. Between the trimmed V and J ends, which lost 0 bases and 4 bases, there was a span of 12 bases. CDR3 sequence reads: CASSQDPAGRETQYF. CDR3 sequence (DNA): TGCGCCAGCAGCCAAGACCCCGCAGGTAGAGAGACCCAGTACTTC.

V usage is TRBV30 and J usage is TRBJ1-1, with D perhaps TRBD1 (6 bases). V lost 6 bases and J lost 4, with 15 bases in between. Per the germline V gene, CDR1 is GTSNPN and CDR2 is SVGIG (reference sequence). This CDR3 region has 13 residues. The CDR3 reads CACSGSRGTEAFF. The CDR3 DNA sequence: TGTGCCTGCTCAGGGAGCAGGGGCACTGAAGCTTTCTTT.

The chain couples TRBV4-1 to TRBJ2-7; a weak D match, TRBD1 (5 bases). Trimming removed 4 bases at V and 1 base at J, with 11 bases between. The length of the CDR3 is 14 residues. Looked up from germline, CDR1 is MGHRA and CDR2 is YSYEKL. Here the CDR3 DNA reads TGCGCCAGCAGCCTTCGAAAGGGGTCCTACGAGCAGTACTTC. It is translated as CASSLRKGSYEQYF.

This chain uses TRBV18 with TRBJ2-7; no reliable D call. With 6 bases removed from V and 0 bases from J, the gap between germline ends came to 6 bases. Germline V gives CDR1 KGHSH, CDR2 LQKENI. The CDR3 spans 12 residues. The CDR3 loop is CASSPPSYEQYF. CDR3 coding DNA: TGTGCCAGCTCTCCTCCCTCCTACGAGCAGTACTTC.

The chain combines TRBV13 with TRBJ1-4; 9 bases map to TRBD1. V was pared by 5 bases and J by 8 bases, with 6 bases of the junction left unmatched. This CDR3 is 14 amino acids long. Looked up from germline, CDR1 is PRHDT and CDR2 is FYEKMQ (reference sequence). This CDR3 is CASSPGQGGEKLFF. As DNA, the CDR3 is TGTGCCAGCAGCCCGGGACAGGGTGGCGAAAAACTGTTTTTT.

The chain joins TRBV7-9 to TRBJ2-3; 8 nucleotides match TRBD2. The CDR3 runs to 17 residues. Losses at the gene ends were 3 bases for V and 2 bases for J; bases not matched to a gene: 10. In germline, CDR1 is SEHNR, CDR2 FQNEAQ (reference sequence). In nucleotides, the CDR3 is TGTGCCAGCAGCTTGGGGGGTAGCGGGAAGAACACAGATACGCAGTATTTT. Translating it yields CASSLGGSGKNTDTQYF.

This chain links TRBV5-4 with TRBJ1-2; D gene ambiguous. The CDR3 covers 13 residues. The germline V gene encodes CDR1 SGHNT and CDR2 YYREEE (reference sequence). Between the trimmed V and J ends, which lost 4 bases and 3 bases, there was a span of 10 bases. CDR3 residues: CASSPMDDYGYTF. The CDR3 nucleotides read TGTGCCAGCAGCCCGATGGATGACTATGGCTACACCTTC.

This rearrangement joins TRBV7-9 to TRBJ2-4; TRBD2 is a possible D gene (6 bases). Trimming stripped 2 bases from V and 6 bases from J, with 20 bases between. Germline loops: CDR1 SEHNR, CDR2 FQNEAQ (reference sequence). This CDR3 contains 17 residues. For the CDR3, the DNA is TGTGCCAGCAGCTTAACCCCTTTCGGAGGGTCTGGAAACATTCAGTACTTC. This sequence encodes CASSLTPFGGSGNIQYF.

This clone was counted once. The chain links TRBV5-6 to TRBJ2-7; 13 bases line up with TRBD2. The V gene's germline CDR1 is SGHDT and CDR2 YYEEEE. Germline trimming cut 3 bases from V and 6 bases from J; bases unmatched to any gene: 3. This CDR3 contains 14 residues. The CDR3 DNA reads TGTGCCAGCAGCTCAGGACTAGCGGGGGTCGAGCAGTACTTC. Translated, it gives CASSSGLAGVEQYF.

The chain combines TRBV5-6 with TRBJ2-1; possibly TRBD1 for D (6 bases). The germline gives CDR1 SGHDT, CDR2 YYEEEE. The CDR3 length is 17 residues. The V gene lost 7 bases and the J gene lost 5 bases, with 25 bases spanning the gap. The CDR3 sequence: CASEAPQGRIVHNEQFF. The CDR3 DNA is TGTGCCAGCGAGGCGCCACAGGGAAGAATAGTCCACAATGAGCAGTTCTTC. Looking up the rest from reference TRBV5-6 and TRBJ2-1 gives the full variable domain: DAGVTQSPTHLIKTRGQQVTLRCSPKSGHDTVSWYQQALGQGPQFIFQYYEEEERQRGNFPDRFSGHQFPNYSSELNVNALLLGDSALYLCASEAPQGRIVHNEQFFGPGTRLTVL.

This chain joins TRBV30 and TRBJ2-3, with D possibly matching TRBD2 (6 bases). The CDR3 runs to 18 residues. V shed 0 bases and J shed 3 bases, with 22 bases lying between them. Germline loops: CDR1 GTSNPN, CDR2 SVGIG (reference sequence). The CDR3 is CAWSVKLGPSRGTDTQYF. CDR3 DNA: TGTGCCTGGAGTGTAAAACTGGGCCCCTCCCGGGGGACAGATACGCAGTATTTT.

For this clone: The identical CDR3 is also encoded by other nucleotide sequences in the sample. V gene TRBV6-5 combines with J gene TRBJ2-7; D may be TRBD2 (5 bases). Germline CDR1 and CDR2: MNHEY and SVGAGI. The CDR3 loop spans 13 amino acids. V gave up 0 bases and J gave up 7 bases, with 10 bases separating them. CDR3 in amino acids: CASSYSGEGEQYF. The CDR3 DNA follows: TGTGCCAGCAGTTACTCGGGAGAGGGTGAGCAGTACTTC.

The gene calls are TRBV6-5 and TRBJ2-4, with D possibly TRBD1 on 6 matching bases. Germline V gene sequence: CDR1 MNHEY, CDR2 SVGAGI. CDR3 length: 12 residues. Trimming stripped 2 bases from V and 8 bases from J, with 7 bases between. The CDR3 DNA sequence: TGTGCCAGCAGTTACGGGGGCGACATTCAGTACTTC. Protein: CASSYGGDIQYF.

The CDR3 is CASSLWTSGGAVDTQYF. The CDR3 DNA follows: TGTGCCAGCAGTTTATGGACTAGCGGGGGGGCCGTAGATACGCAGTATTTT. The chain has TRBV27 and TRBJ2-3; 15 bases line up with TRBD2. V was clipped by 1 base and J by 5 bases; unmatched bases: 4. Per germline, CDR1 MNHEY and CDR2 SMNVEV (reference sequence). The CDR3 runs to 17 residues.